This T cell receptor beta chain comes out of a study of shared clonotypes between healthy human individuals. Germline loops: CDR1 SGHNT, CDR2 YENEEA. The CDR3 is made up of 14 amino acids. V was clipped by 3 bases and J by 2 bases, with 11 bases between them. This clone was counted once. The target antigen is unknown. Sorted-subset replicate PCR reactions were performed with around 210 ng DNA, corresponding to tens of thousands of T cell genomes. Here immunoSEQ multiplex PCR was the method, and the copy in TCRdb shows in-frame clones only, minus some. Among some 2,000,000 clones listed, roughly 94% were seen once. Study observations and caveats: Larger estimated richness was generally seen in naive subsets than in memory subsets.

The rearrangement joins TRBV11-3 to TRBJ2-7, with D perhaps TRBD1 or TRBD2 (5 bases each). Sequenced: naive CD4+ T cells sorted from blood. The subset here: CD45RA+ positively selected. This receptor was identified in a man aged 18 to 35 in good health. The CDR3 is CASSLRGATYEQYF. In DNA form, the CDR3 reads TGTGCCAGCAGCTTGCGAGGGGCCACCTACGAGCAGTACTTC. The full variable domain, completed using reference TRBV11-3 and TRBJ2-7, is EAGVVQSPRYKIIEKKQPVAFWCNPISGHNTLYWYLQNLGQGPELLIRYENEEAVDDSQLPKDRFSAERLKGVDSTLKIQPAELGDSAVYLCASSLRGATYEQYFGPGTRLTVT.